Following are 20 T cell receptor beta chains from one sample sequenced in a study of T-cell memory formation after mild COVID-19. TCRdb redid the calling of the 5' RACE reads with MiXCR, one entry per CDR3 protein. This sample has around 390,000 distinct CDR3 sequences, with more than 15% found just once. Sample: PBMCs or a T cell subset sorted from them (not recorded which). The receptor set was obtained from a man aged 18-30 years who had mild COVID-19 (a few samples of this study predate the infection). Cell type and time point are not known.

The CDR3 coding sequence is TGTGCCAGCAGTCGGGGACTAGCGGAAATCACCGGGGAGCTGTTTTTT. Amino acid sequence: CASSRGLAEITGELFF. The J gene is TRBJ2-2, the V gene TRBV9; 11 bases align to TRBD2. Germline V lookup: CDR1 SGDLS, CDR2 YYNGEE. The CDR3 loop spans 16 amino acids. Trimming took 5 bases from V and 4 from J; bases not matched to a gene: 7.

This chain connects TRBV6-1 to TRBJ2-2; 10 positions match TRBD2. The CDR3 consists of 15 residues. The germline CDR1 and CDR2 sequences are MNHNS and SASEGT. Trimming removed 4 bases from V and 4 bases from J; junction bases left unmatched: 3. The CDR3 sequence is CASSAWTSGTGELFF. CDR3 in DNA: TGTGCCAGCAGTGCTTGGACTAGCGGCACCGGGGAGCTGTTTTTT.

This clonotype was seen a handful of times. This chain joins TRBV12-3 or TRBV12-4 and TRBJ2-7; D ambiguous. V shed 6 bases and J shed 6 bases, with 15 bases lying between them. The CDR3 spans 13 residues. The CDR3 loop is CASSLTRVVEQYF. The CDR3 nucleotides are TGTGCCAGCAGCCTGACGCGCGTAGTCGAGCAGTACTTC.

This clonotype turned up a few times. The chain couples TRBV29-1 to TRBJ2-2, with D perhaps matching TRBD1 or TRBD2 (5 bases each). CDR1 SQVTM and CDR2 ANQGSEA come from the germline V gene. This CDR3 is built from 13 residues. The CDR3 is CSTGTANTGELFF. DNA of the CDR3: TGCTCGACCGGGACCGCGAACACCGGGGAGCTGTTTTTT.

This clonotype turned up a few times. This chain links TRBV5-1 with TRBJ2-2; 11 nucleotides match TRBD1. There are 15 residues in the CDR3. V lost 4 bases and J lost 6; bases outside the gene matches: 5. Per germline, CDR1 SGHRS and CDR2 YFSETQ. The CDR3 loop is CASSRGQGVSGELFF. The CDR3 DNA sequence: TGCGCCAGCAGCCGGGGACAGGGGGTATCCGGGGAGCTGTTTTTT.

The rearrangement joins TRBV2 to TRBJ2-2; D possibly uses TRBD1 or TRBD2 (6 bases each). The CDR3 contains 14 residues. The germline V and J ends were trimmed by 6 bases and 7 bases, with 15 bases remaining between them. Germline values: CDR1 SNHLY, CDR2 FYNNEI. In DNA, the CDR3 is TGTGCCAGCAGGACGGGGGCCTCGGGCGGGGAGCTGTTTTTT. Protein: CASRTGASGGELFF.

This clonotype was seen only a few times. The chain links TRBV5-1 to TRBJ1-2; 7 bases are a match to TRBD1. J lost 8 bases, V lost 4 bases, and 17 bases had no gene match. Per germline, CDR1 SGHRS and CDR2 YFSETQ. The CDR3 totals 16 residues. The chain's CDR3 is CASSPGQHCRSWGYTF. In nucleotides, the CDR3 is TGCGCCAGCAGCCCGGGACAGCATTGCCGTTCGTGGGGCTACACCTTC.

This clonotype was seen at least ten times. This chain connects TRBV5-1 to TRBJ2-3; TRBD2 matches at 8 bases. Germline V lookup: CDR1 SGHRS, CDR2 YFSETQ. Losses at the gene ends were 3 bases for V and 4 bases for J; bases not matched to a gene: 1. CDR3 length equals 13 residues. The CDR3 region is CASSSGGPDTQYF. Here the CDR3 DNA reads TGCGCCAGCAGCTCGGGGGGGCCAGATACGCAGTATTTT.

At least ten counts were recorded for this clonotype. The CDR3: CASSLFGGNYEQYV. DNA for the CDR3: TGTGCCAGCAGTCTCTTCGGGGGTAACTACGAGCAGTACGTC. The J gene is TRBJ2-7, the V gene TRBV28; D is perhaps TRBD2 (6 bases). Germline CDR1 reads MDHEN; CDR2 reads SYDVKM. The V end lost 5 bases, the J end lost 3 bases, and 14 bases lay between the germline ends. CDR3 length: 14 amino acids.

This clonotype was counted between two and nine times. The chain carries TRBV7-2 and TRBJ2-7; 9 bases match TRBD1. The CDR3 has 14 amino acids. V was pared by 4 bases and J by 0 bases, with 1 base of the junction left unmatched. Looked up from germline, CDR1 is SGHTA and CDR2 is FQGNSA. Here the CDR3 reads CASSSGQGSYEQYF. CDR3 bases: TGTGCCAGCAGCTCGGGACAGGGCTCCTACGAGCAGTACTTC.

This clonotype has just a few counts. The rearrangement uses TRBV24-1 and TRBJ2-7; tentatively, D is TRBD1 or TRBD2 (6 bases each). Trimming stripped 5 bases from V and 1 base from J, with 14 bases between. The CDR3 has 15 amino acids. CDR1 is KGHDR and CDR2 is SFDVKD in the germline V gene. The CDR3 bases are TGTGCCACCAGTGTCTCCCGGGGGCAATCCTACGAGCAGTACGTC. It encodes CATSVSRGQSYEQYV.

The chain employs TRBV5-1 and TRBJ2-3; D is unresolved. Per germline, CDR1 SGHRS and CDR2 YFSETQ. The CDR3 has 15 residues. Deletions cut 0 bases from V and 4 bases from J, with 12 bases between. CDR3 region: CASSLGRLGPDTQYF. The CDR3 DNA is TGCGCCAGCAGCTTGGGCCGCTTGGGTCCAGATACGCAGTATTTT.

The table lists this clonotype with a few counts. The rearrangement uses TRBV11-2 and TRBJ2-3, with 12 bases fitting TRBD2. The CDR3 is made up of 18 amino acids. Germline V CDR1 and CDR2: SGHAT, FQNNGV. V lost 1 base to trimming and J lost 6 bases; unmatched junction nucleotides: 11. The CDR3 loop is CASSLAGYLAGGHDTQYF. CDR3 DNA sequence: TGTGCCAGCAGCTTAGCGGGATACCTAGCGGGGGGGCATGATACGCAGTATTTT.

The rearrangement links TRBV6-2 or TRBV6-3 to TRBJ1-5; TRBD1 is a possible D gene (6 bases). With 2 bases removed from V and 5 bases from J, the gap between germline ends came to 10 bases. From germline, CDR1 is MNHEY and CDR2 SVGEGT. This CDR3 is built from 14 residues. CDR3 sequence (DNA): TGTGCCAGCAGTTACGGGCAGGGGTATCAGCCCCAGCATTTT. Amino acid sequence: CASSYGQGYQPQHF.

This clonotype was seen only a few times. The gene calls are TRBV2 and TRBJ2-5; a weak D match, TRBD1 (6 bases). Per the germline V gene, CDR1 is SNHLY and CDR2 is FYNNEI. The CDR3 has 15 residues. V was clipped by 0 bases and J by 1 base, with 9 bases between them. CDR3 nucleotide sequence: TGTGCCAGCAGTGAAGCTACCAGGGGCCAAGAGACCCAGTACTTC. Translation: CASSEATRGQETQYF.

This clonotype was picked up a small number of times. The chain links TRBV7-2 to TRBJ1-5; 9 nucleotides match TRBD1. The germline CDR1 and CDR2 sequences are SGHTA and FQGNSA. CDR3 length: 17 amino acids. After removal of 5 bases from V and 4 bases from J, the junction contained 12 bases not matched to a gene. The CDR3 loop reads CASSPSPGQGPNQPQHF. The CDR3 DNA is TGTGCCAGCAGCCCGTCGCCAGGACAGGGGCCTAATCAGCCCCAGCATTTT.

This chain uses TRBV12-3 or TRBV12-4 with TRBJ2-3, with 7 positions matching TRBD2. CDR3 length equals 18 residues. V lost 5 bases to trimming and J lost 1 base; unmatched junction nucleotides: 15. The CDR3 here is CASSPDIIYTSGTDTQYF. In DNA form, the CDR3 reads TGTGCCAGCAGTCCAGATATTATTTACACTAGCGGCACAGATACGCAGTATTTT.

This clonotype was seen ten or more times. The rearrangement joins TRBV12-3 or TRBV12-4 to TRBJ1-4; unclear D gene. The CDR3 extends over 14 amino acids. With 3 bases removed from V and 4 bases from J, the gap between germline ends came to 9 bases. Here the CDR3 reads CASSLRQSNEKLFF. The CDR3 nucleotides read TGTGCCAGCAGTTTGAGGCAGAGTAATGAAAAACTGTTTTTT.

J is TRBJ2-3 and V is TRBV6-5; the D is unclear. V shed 8 bases and J shed 2 bases, with 20 bases lying between them. CDR1 is MNHEY, CDR2 SVGAGI, per germline. This CDR3 is 16 amino acids long. In DNA form, the CDR3 reads TGTGCCAGCGGGAAAAGAGGCAGGACCGTCACAGATACGCAGTATTTT. Translation gives CASGKRGRTVTDTQYF.

This clonotype was seen ten or more times. This chain links TRBV4-1 with TRBJ2-5; D not certain. This CDR3 has 15 amino acids. The V gene lost 1 base and the J gene lost 5 bases, with 14 bases spanning the gap. Germline CDR1 and CDR2: MGHRA and YSYEKL. Here the CDR3 reads CASSQVFGLGETQYF. Written as DNA, the CDR3 is TGCGCCAGCAGCCAAGTATTCGGGCTAGGGGAGACCCAGTACTTC.